Each of the 12 T cell receptor beta chains below was sequenced from the same sample in a study of cytomegalovirus exposure and HLA in healthy donors. With 60 Vbeta and 13 Jbeta primers, the PCR was carried out. Clones were sequenced by immunoSEQ multiplex PCR, and TCRdb holds only the in-frame ones, with some missing. The table lists 160,000 or so clones, around four fifths of them singletons. Sequenced: PBMCs. Every receptor here comes from a woman in her forties or fifties in good health and CMV-seronegative.

The rearrangement links TRBV18 to TRBJ1-3; 7 bases are a match to TRBD1. Germline V CDR1 and CDR2: KGHSH, LQKENI. Unmatched junction bases numbered 10, after V lost 4 bases and J lost 4 bases. This CDR3 comprises 16 residues. This CDR3 reads CASSLEPRGPGNTIYF. CDR3 nucleotide sequence: TGTGCCAGCTCACTAGAACCGAGGGGGCCCGGAAACACCATATATTTT.

This clone was picked up a small number of times. The V call is TRBV19, the J call TRBJ1-1, with unresolved D. V lost 6 bases, J lost 4 bases, and 15 bases lay in between. The germline gives CDR1 LNHDA, CDR2 SQIVND (reference sequence). The CDR3 has 14 amino acids. This CDR3 is CASRSGFLVTEAFF. The CDR3 nucleotides are TGTGCCAGTAGATCGGGTTTTTTAGTCACTGAAGCTTTCTTT.

The chain carries TRBV15 and TRBJ2-3; no clear D gene. The ends were cut back, 5 bases at V and 0 bases at J, with 18 bases in the middle. This CDR3 is built from 17 residues. Germline CDR1 LNHNV, CDR2 YYDKDF (reference sequence). The CDR3: CATSRNYGPRSTDTQYF. In DNA, the CDR3 is TGTGCCACCAGCCGAAATTATGGGCCACGGAGCACAGATACGCAGTATTTT.

The count of this clone is one. The CDR3: CASTRDSFGGNTIYF. The CDR3 DNA follows: TGTGCCAGCACCCGGGACAGTTTCGGTGGAAACACCATATATTTT. The rearrangement joins TRBV6-1 to TRBJ1-3; 7 positions match TRBD1. V lost 7 bases and J lost 3; bases outside the gene matches: 9. The CDR3 spans 15 residues. CDR1 is MNHNS, CDR2 SASEGT, per germline.

The rearrangement uses TRBV4-2 and TRBJ2-5; 7 bases map to TRBD2. The J call is uncertain, as TRBJ2-7 better fits the DNA end. The germline CDR1 and CDR2 sequences are LGHNA and YNFKEQ. This CDR3 is built from 14 residues. In DNA form, the CDR3 reads TGTGCCAGCAGCCAAGATTGGGGAGGGAACGAGCAGTACTTC. The encoded protein is CASSQDWGGNEQYF.

The chain uses TRBV15 and TRBJ1-5, with D possibly TRBD1 on 6 matching bases. The germline V gene encodes CDR1 LNHNV and CDR2 YYDKDF (reference sequence). V lost 4 bases, J lost 6 bases, and 10 bases lay in between. The CDR3 is 13 residues long. The CDR3: CATSMEGGQPQHF. The CDR3 DNA reads as TGTGCCACCAGCATGGAAGGGGGTCAGCCCCAGCATTTT. Full variable domain (outside the CDR3, taken from reference TRBV15 and TRBJ1-5): DAMVIQNPRYQVTQFGKPVTLSCSQTLNHNVMYWYQQKSSQAPKLLFHYYDKDFNNEADTPDNFQSRRPNTSFCFLDIRSPGLGDTAMYLCATSMEGGQPQHFGDGTRLSIL.

V gene TRBV12-2 combines with J gene TRBJ2-3; the D call in the table, TRBD1, was not verified against the DNA. TRBV12-2 is a pseudogene. CDR3 length: 18 residues. CDR3 loop: CASRLERTVLGYTDTQYF. DNA for the CDR3: TGTGCAAGTCGCTTAGAGAGGACAGTTTTAGGGTACACAGATACGCAGTATTTT.

The CDR3 DNA is TGCGCCAGCAGCTTGGGACAGGGGGTCTACGAGCAGTACTTC. As protein: CASSLGQGVYEQYF. V is TRBV5-1 and J is TRBJ2-7; 9 bases align to TRBD1. This CDR3 contains 14 residues. V shed 0 bases and J 3 bases; nucleotides not matched to a gene: 1. Per the germline V gene, CDR1 is SGHRS and CDR2 is YFSETQ.

The table lists this clone with a count of one. The chain recombines TRBV27 with TRBJ2-3, with 16 bases matching TRBD2. CDR1 and CDR2 from the germline V gene are MNHEY and SMNVEV (reference sequence). The CDR3 loop spans 17 amino acids. The junction had 8 bases not matched to a gene; V was cut back by 3 bases and J by 8 bases. This CDR3 is CASSFLGLAGGSVTQYF. The CDR3 DNA reads as TGTGCCAGCAGTTTCTTGGGACTAGCGGGGGGGTCGGTTACGCAGTATTTT.

The rearrangement joins TRBV10-3 to TRBJ2-7; 7 bases match TRBD1. Germline trimming cut 0 bases from V and 2 bases from J; bases unmatched to any gene: 13. Germline V CDR1 and CDR2: ENHRY, SYGVKD. The CDR3 has 18 residues. CDR3 amino acids: CAISESVLRGPRTYEQYF. CDR3 in DNA: TGTGCCATCAGTGAGTCAGTGTTGAGGGGGCCTAGAACCTACGAGCAGTACTTC.

The V gene is TRBV7-2, the J gene TRBJ1-1; unclear D gene. The germline V gene has CDR1 SGHTA and CDR2 FQGNSA. Trimming removed 5 bases at V and 0 bases at J, with 7 bases between. The CDR3 runs 13 residues. Here the CDR3 reads CASSGQVNTEAFF. The CDR3 nucleotides are TGTGCCAGCAGCGGTCAGGTGAACACTGAAGCTTTCTTT.

The chain uses TRBV7-9 and TRBJ2-3; 13 bases agree with TRBD2. From germline, CDR1 is SEHNR and CDR2 FQNEAQ (reference sequence). This CDR3 region has 17 residues. With 2 bases clipped from V and 2 bases from J, the junction kept 4 bases outside the gene matches. CDR3 in DNA: TGTGCCAGCAGCTTATCACTAGCGGGGGGGGTCACAGATACGCAGTATTTT. This sequence encodes CASSLSLAGGVTDTQYF.